This is a list of T cell receptor beta chains from one sample in a study of early T cells in non-severe SARS-CoV-2 infection. TCRdb redid the calling of the 5' RACE reads with MiXCR, one entry per CDR3 protein. The top ten hold around 7.9% of the sample, which has tens of thousands of distinct CDR3 sequences, more than 6.5% seen once. Sequenced input: whole blood. The receptors derive from an adult who was a healthcare worker with PCR-confirmed SARS-CoV-2 infection or an uninfected control (not recorded which). Both conserved end residues are part of each CDR3. D genes are given only for firm matches. Clone size appears in some rows only: once, few, many, or a class for an expanded clone.

cdr3_aa cdr3_nt v_call clone_size d_call j_call
CASMSVTGTSNQPQHF TGTGCCAGCATGAGTGTTACGGGAACTAGCAATCAGCCCCAGCATTTT TRBV27 many . TRBJ1-5
CASSGNSNQPQHF TGTGCCAGCAGTGGGAACAGCAATCAGCCCCAGCATTTT TRBV2 . . TRBJ1-5
CASSFQPGGGYGYTF TGTGCCAGCAGCTTTCAGCCAGGGGGCGGATATGGCTACACCTTC TRBV5-4 few TRBD1 TRBJ1-2
CASSLDRTNYGYTF TGTGCCAGCAGCTTAGACAGGACTAACTATGGCTACACCTTC TRBV13 many . TRBJ1-2
CASSSGLAGETDTQYF TGTGCCAGTAGTTCGGGACTAGCGGGGGAGACAGATACGCAGTATTTT TRBV19 . TRBD2 TRBJ2-3
CASSLTLNGEAFF TGTGCCAGCAGTTTAACGTTGAACGGTGAAGCTTTCTTT TRBV12-3/TRBV12-4 . . TRBJ1-1
CASSQDPEETQYF TGCGCCAGCAGCCAAGATCCCGAAGAGACCCAGTACTTC TRBV4-3 few . TRBJ2-5
CASRPQGLATDTQYF TGTGCCAGCAGACCACAGGGACTAGCCACAGATACGCAGTATTTT TRBV7-9 many TRBD2 TRBJ2-3
CASSLEGNYGYTF TGTGCCAGCAGCCTCGAGGGTAACTATGGCTACACCTTC TRBV3-1 few . TRBJ1-2
CSVEKGETGGYNEQFF TGCAGCGTTGAAAAAGGGGAAACAGGGGGCTACAATGAGCAGTTCTTC TRBV29-1 . TRBD1 TRBJ2-1